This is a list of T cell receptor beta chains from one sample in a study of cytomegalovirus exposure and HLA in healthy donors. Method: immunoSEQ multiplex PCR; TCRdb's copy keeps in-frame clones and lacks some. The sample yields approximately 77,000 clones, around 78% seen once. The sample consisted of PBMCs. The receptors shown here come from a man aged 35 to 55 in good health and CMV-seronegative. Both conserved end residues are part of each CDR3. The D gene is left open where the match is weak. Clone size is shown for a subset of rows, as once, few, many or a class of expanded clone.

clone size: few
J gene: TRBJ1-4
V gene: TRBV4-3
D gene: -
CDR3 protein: CASSQDLSGRNEKLFF
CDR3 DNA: TGCGCCAGCAGCCAAGATTTATCGGGGAGGAATGAAAAACTGTTTTTT

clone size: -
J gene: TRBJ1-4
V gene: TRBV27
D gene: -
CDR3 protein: CASSLARATNEKLFF
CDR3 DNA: TGTGCCAGCAGCTTGGCCCGTGCAACTAATGAAAAACTGTTTTTT

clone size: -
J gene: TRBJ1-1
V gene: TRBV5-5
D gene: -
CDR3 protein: CASSGESRTEAFF
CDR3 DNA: TGTGCCAGCAGCGGGGAGTCGAGGACTGAAGCTTTCTTT

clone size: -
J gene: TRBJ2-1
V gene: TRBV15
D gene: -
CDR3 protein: CATSRALVGGGEQFF
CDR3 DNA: TGTGCCACCAGCAGAGCCCTCGTGGGAGGAGGTGAGCAGTTCTTC

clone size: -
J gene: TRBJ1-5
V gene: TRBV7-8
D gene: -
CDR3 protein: CASSPDSSNQPQHF
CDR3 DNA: TGTGCCAGCAGCCCGGACAGCAGCAATCAGCCCCAGCATTTT

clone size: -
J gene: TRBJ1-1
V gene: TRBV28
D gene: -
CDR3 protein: CASSVGALNTEAFF
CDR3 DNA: TGTGCCAGCAGTGTGGGGGCTCTGAACACTGAAGCTTTCTTT

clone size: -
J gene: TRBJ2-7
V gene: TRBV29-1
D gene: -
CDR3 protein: CSVGAPVAGASYEQYF
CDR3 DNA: TGCAGCGTGGGGGCCCCTGTGGCAGGTGCCTCCTACGAGCAGTACTTC

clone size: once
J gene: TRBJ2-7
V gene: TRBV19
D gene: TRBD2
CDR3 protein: CASRLVAGVGEQYF
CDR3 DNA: TGTGCCAGTAGGCTTGTAGCGGGAGTAGGAGAGCAGTACTTC

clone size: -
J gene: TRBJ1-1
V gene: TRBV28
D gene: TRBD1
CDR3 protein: CASSTLGDRGQTFF
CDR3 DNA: TGTGCCAGCAGCACACTTGGGGACAGGGGGCAAACTTTCTTT

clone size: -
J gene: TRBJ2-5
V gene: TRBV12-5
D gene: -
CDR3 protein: CASGFGSMGRQETQYF
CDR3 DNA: TGTGCTAGTGGTTTCGGATCCATGGGGAGGCAAGAGACCCAGTACTTC

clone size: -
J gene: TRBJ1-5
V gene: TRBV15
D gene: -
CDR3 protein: CATSRGAGYNQPQHF
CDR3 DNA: TGTGCCACCAGCAGAGGGGCAGGGTACAATCAGCCCCAGCATTTT

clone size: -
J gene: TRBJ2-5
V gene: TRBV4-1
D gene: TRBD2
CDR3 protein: CASSLLWTSGAETQYF
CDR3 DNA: TGCGCCAGCAGCCTACTTTGGACTAGCGGGGCAGAGACCCAGTACTTC

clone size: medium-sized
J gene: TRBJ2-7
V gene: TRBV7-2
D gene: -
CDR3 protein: CASSLGQGLEQYF
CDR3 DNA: TGTGCCAGCAGCTTAGGGCAGGGGCTCGAGCAGTACTTC

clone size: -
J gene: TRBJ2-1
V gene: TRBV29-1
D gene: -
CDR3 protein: CSGLTGVNEQFF
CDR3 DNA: TGCAGCGGGCTGACAGGAGTCAATGAGCAGTTCTTC